This T cell receptor beta chain was recovered during a study of blood T cell repertoires in COVID-19 (dated by TCRdb to the early 2020s). Broadly, across the study: The collaborator samples originated in the United States, Italy and Spain and spanned the acute and convalescent phases of COVID-19. The material from the prospective study consisted of cDNA or gDNA derived from T cells, B-cell-depleted T cells, or PBMCs. Deeply sampled blood TCRbeta repertoires from subjects exposed to, actively infected with, or recovered from COVID-19 were included in the dataset. The repertoires were made available in a free public database intended to serve as a resource for research on the immune response to SARS-CoV-2. Samples came from the ongoing ImmuneRACE study (first 160 participants) plus 1,254 subjects from 6 global collaborators. Nearly every sample came with metadata listing a de-identified subject ID, COVID-19 status, age in years and sex. Where available, HLA class I and class II types were obtained from metadata supplied by the sample provider rather than from assay-based typing.

The paper as a whole reports these results and caveats: How much clinical and demographic metadata was included differed by source and by participant, and the metadata was provided uncurated.

About this clone itself: Its binding antigen is unknown. Base qualities are not provided; no much larger clone lies one nucleotide away.

In the prospective study, participants were roughly 18 to 90 years old, resided in 24 geographic areas of the United States, and were enrolled through a virtual design. Cohort assignment in the prospective study relied on participant-reported clinical history from a screening survey and a study questionnaire. Recovered participants in ImmuneRACE Cohort 3 were defined as having two consecutive negative NP/OP PCR tests, clearance from a healthcare professional, or resolution of symptoms. Mobile phlebotomists in the prospective study collected whole blood, serum and a nasopharyngeal or oropharyngeal swab from every participant. Participants in the prospective study had the option to provide additional blood draws and questionnaires over an approximately 2-month period. Before DNA extraction, prospective study blood samples were shipped either frozen or at room temperature. The CDR3 holds 17 amino acids from the cysteine to the phenylalanine. CDR3 DNA only is kept here, 51 bases in frame from base 1. Between the V and J ends, shortened by 0 bases and 1 base respectively, the junction contains 14 bases. The germline V gene (reference sequence) supplies CDR1 LNHNV and CDR2 YYDKDF.

The immunoSEQ Assay, a bias-controlled multiplex PCR, was used to amplify TCRbeta CDR3 regions from genomic DNA. In the authors' own workflow: Within the assay, amplification of reference gene primers was used to estimate how many nucleated cells each sample contained. To quantify the absolute abundance of each unique TCRbeta CDR3 rearrangement, sequence reads were collapsed and filtered. For each sample, productive Simpson clonality was calculated as the square root of Simpson's diversity index over productive rearrangements. TCRdb limited this immuneACCESS table to in-frame rearrangements with V and J called. A share of clones is missing; checked studies link under half to unresolved V genes, and the rest is unexplained. V, J and clone size were drawn from that table, and D and trimming were deduced from the DNA. Present in this sample are approximately 280,000 clones, roughly nine tenths of which were seen just once. Of the sample, over 2% falls within the top ten clones.

The source is a woman between 18 and 29 years old who had recovered from COVID-19. Sequences were obtained from PBMCs or T cells enriched from blood (not recorded which). The chain joins TRBV15 to TRBJ2-3; TRBD1 is a possible D gene, resting on 6 matching bases. The CDR3 is CATSRDWGRSGTDTQYF. At the DNA level, the sequence is TGTGCCACCAGCAGAGATTGGGGGCGGTCTGGCACAGATACGCAGTATTTT. The full variable domain, with segments outside the CDR3 supplied by the reference TRBV15 and TRBJ2-3 proteins, appears as DAMVIQNPRYQVTQFGKPVTLSCSQTLNHNVMYWYQQKSSQAPKLLFHYYDKDFNNEADTPDNFQSRRPNTSFCFLDIRSPGLGDTAMYLCATSRDWGRSGTDTQYFGPGTRLTVL.